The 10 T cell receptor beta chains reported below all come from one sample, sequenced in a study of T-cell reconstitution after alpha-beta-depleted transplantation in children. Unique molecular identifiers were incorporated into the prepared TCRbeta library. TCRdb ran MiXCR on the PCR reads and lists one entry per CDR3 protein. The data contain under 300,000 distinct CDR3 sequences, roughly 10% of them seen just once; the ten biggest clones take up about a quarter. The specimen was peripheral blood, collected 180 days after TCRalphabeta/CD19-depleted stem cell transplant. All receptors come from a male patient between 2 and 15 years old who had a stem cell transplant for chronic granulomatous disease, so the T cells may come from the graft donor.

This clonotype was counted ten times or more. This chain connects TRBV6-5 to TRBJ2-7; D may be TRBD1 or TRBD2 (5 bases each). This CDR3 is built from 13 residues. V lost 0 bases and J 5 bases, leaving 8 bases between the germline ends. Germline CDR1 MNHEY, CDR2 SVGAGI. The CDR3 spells CASSYSGVDEQYF. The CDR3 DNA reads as TGTGCCAGCAGTTACTCGGGGGTGGACGAGCAGTACTTC.

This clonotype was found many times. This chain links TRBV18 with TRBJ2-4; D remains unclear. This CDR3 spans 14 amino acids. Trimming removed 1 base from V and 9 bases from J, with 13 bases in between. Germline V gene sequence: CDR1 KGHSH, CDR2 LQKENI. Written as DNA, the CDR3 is TGTGCCAGCTCACCACAGGGCCAATCCAGCATTCAGTACTTC. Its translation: CASSPQGQSSIQYF. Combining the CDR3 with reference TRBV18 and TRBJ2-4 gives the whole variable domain NAGVMQNPRHLVRRRGQEARLRCSPMKGHSHVYWYRQLPEEGLKFMVYLQKENIIDESGMPKERFSAEFPKEGPSILRIQQVVRGDSAAYFCASSPQGQSSIQYFGAGTRLSVL.

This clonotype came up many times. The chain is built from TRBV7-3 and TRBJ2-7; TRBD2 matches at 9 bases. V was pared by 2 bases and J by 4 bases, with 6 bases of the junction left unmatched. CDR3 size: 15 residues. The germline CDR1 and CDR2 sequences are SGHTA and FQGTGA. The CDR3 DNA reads TGTGCCAGCAGCTTAGATGCGGGGGGGCCTTACGAGCAGTACTTC. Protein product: CASSLDAGGPYEQYF.

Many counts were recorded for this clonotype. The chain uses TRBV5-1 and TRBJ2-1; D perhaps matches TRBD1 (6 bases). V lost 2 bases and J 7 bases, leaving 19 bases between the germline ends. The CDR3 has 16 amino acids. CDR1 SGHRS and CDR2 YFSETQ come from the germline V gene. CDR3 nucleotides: TGCGCCAGCAGCTTAGGGAGTAGCCAGGGGTTTAATGAGCAGTTCTTC. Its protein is CASSLGSSQGFNEQFF.

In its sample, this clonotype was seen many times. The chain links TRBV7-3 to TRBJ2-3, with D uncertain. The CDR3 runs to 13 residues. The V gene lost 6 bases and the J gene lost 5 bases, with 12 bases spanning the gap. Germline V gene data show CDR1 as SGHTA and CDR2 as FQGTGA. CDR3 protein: CASRQPGRDTQYF. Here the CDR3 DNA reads TGTGCCAGCAGGCAGCCTGGACGAGATACGCAGTATTTT.

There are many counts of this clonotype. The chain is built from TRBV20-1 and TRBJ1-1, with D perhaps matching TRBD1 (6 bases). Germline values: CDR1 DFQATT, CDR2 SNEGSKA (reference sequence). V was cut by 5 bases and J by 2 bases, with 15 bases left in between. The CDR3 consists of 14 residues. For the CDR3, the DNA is TGCAGTGCTGAGGAGCCGGGACAAAACACTGAAGCTTTCTTT. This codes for CSAEEPGQNTEAFF.

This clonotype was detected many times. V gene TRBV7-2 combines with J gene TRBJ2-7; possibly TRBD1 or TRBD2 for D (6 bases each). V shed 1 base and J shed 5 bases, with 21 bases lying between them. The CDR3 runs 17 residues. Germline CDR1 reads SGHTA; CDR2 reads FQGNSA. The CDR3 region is CASSLVFGGGGTHEQYF. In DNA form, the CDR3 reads TGTGCCAGCAGCTTAGTCTTTGGAGGAGGGGGAACCCACGAGCAGTACTTC.

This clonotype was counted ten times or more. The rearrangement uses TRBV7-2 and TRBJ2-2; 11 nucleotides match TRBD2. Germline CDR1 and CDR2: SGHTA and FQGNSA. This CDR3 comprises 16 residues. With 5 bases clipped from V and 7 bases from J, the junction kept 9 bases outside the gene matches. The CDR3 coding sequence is TGTGCCAGCAGCACAACTAGCGGGAGCGGGGTCGGGGAGCTGTTTTTT. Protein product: CASSTTSGSGVGELFF.

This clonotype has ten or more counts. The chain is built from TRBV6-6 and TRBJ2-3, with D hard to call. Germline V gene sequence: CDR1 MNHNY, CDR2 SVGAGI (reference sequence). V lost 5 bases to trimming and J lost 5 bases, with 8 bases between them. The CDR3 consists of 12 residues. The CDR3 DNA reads TGTGCCAGCAGTCACAAAGGAGATACGCAGTATTTT. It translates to CASSHKGDTQYF.

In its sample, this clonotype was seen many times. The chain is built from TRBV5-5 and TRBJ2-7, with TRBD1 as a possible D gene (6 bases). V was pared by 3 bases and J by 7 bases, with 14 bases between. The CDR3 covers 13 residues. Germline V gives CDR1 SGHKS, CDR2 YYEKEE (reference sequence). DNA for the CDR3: TGTGCCAGCAGCTGGCAGGGGATGGCGGAGCAGTACTTC. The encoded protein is CASSWQGMAEQYF.